One sample yielded the 9 T cell receptor beta chains listed below, sequenced in a study of CD4+ T cells in melanoma. Sequencing was performed with immunoSEQ multiplex PCR; in TCRdb, only in-frame clones are kept and a portion is missing. The top ten clones hold approximately 4% of a sample with some 21,000 clones, around 80% of them seen once. The sequencing input was cells from a culture (not recorded whether cultured in vitro). The receptors shown here come from a human donor with melanoma.

The chain uses TRBV5-1 and TRBJ1-1, with a possible D match to TRBD1 (5 bases). This CDR3 region has 15 residues. The germline CDR1 and CDR2 sequences are SGHRS and YFSETQ. V shed 1 base and J shed 2 bases, with 12 bases lying between them. The CDR3 bases are TGCGCCAGCAGCTTGCTGATAGGGACTAACACTGAAGCTTTCTTT. Its protein is CASSLLIGTNTEAFF.

This clone was detected only once. The genes are TRBV9 and TRBJ2-3, with D unclear. Trimming cost V 4 bases and J 8 bases, with 14 bases left between them. Germline CDR1 reads SGDLS; CDR2 reads YYNGEE. This CDR3 has 13 amino acids. The DNA of the CDR3 is TGTGCCAGCAGCACCCCCGGTATCCTTACGCAGTATTTT. Its protein is CASSTPGILTQYF.

The rearrangement links TRBV11-2 to TRBJ2-5, with 8 positions matching TRBD1. The end of the DNA is better explained by TRBJ2-7, so the J call may be wrong. Germline CDR1 SGHAT, CDR2 FQNNGV. The CDR3 covers 15 residues. CDR3 residues: CASSLYRGNFPEQYF. As DNA, the CDR3 is TGTGCCAGCAGCTTATACAGGGGGAACTTTCCCGAGCAGTACTTC.

This chain connects TRBV5-4 to TRBJ1-1; tentatively, D is TRBD1 (6 bases). CDR1 and CDR2 from the germline V gene are SGHNT and YYREEE (reference sequence). The V end was cut by 2 bases, the J end by 4 bases, with 18 bases between. The CDR3 is made up of 16 amino acids. Here the CDR3 DNA reads TGTGCCAGCAGCTTTGGGGGAGGGGGGACGTCCACTGAAGCTTTCTTT. It is translated as CASSFGGGGTSTEAFF.

This rearrangement joins TRBV11-3 to TRBJ2-3; 11 nucleotides line up with TRBD1. In germline, CDR1 is SGHNT, CDR2 YENEEA. The CDR3 is 18 residues long. With V trimmed by 1 base and J by 6 bases, 12 bases remained unmatched. CDR3 coding DNA: TGTGCCAGCAGCTTAGTTCCTCCGGGACAGGGGGGATTGGATACGCAGTATTTT. It specifies CASSLVPPGQGGLDTQYF.

This clone is a singleton in its sample. Sequence at one end of the junction differs from germline and may be a read error. The chain combines TRBV19 with TRBJ2-3, with D possibly matching TRBD2 (5 bases). CDR3 length: 13 amino acids. From germline, CDR1 is LNHDA and CDR2 SQIVND (reference sequence). The CDR3 DNA sequence: TGTGCCAGTAAGCTGTCTAGCAGAGATACGCAGTATTTT. Its translation is CASKLSSRDTQYF.

V usage is TRBV11-2 and J usage is TRBJ2-7; tentatively, D is TRBD1 (6 bases). This CDR3 spans 14 amino acids. Germline loops: CDR1 SGHAT, CDR2 FQNNGV. Trimming took 2 bases from V and 3 from J, leaving 11 bases between them. DNA for the CDR3: TGTGCCAGCAGCTTATTCGGGACAAGCTACGAGCAGTACTTC. Translation: CASSLFGTSYEQYF.

The chain carries TRBV6-5 and TRBJ1-3, with D possibly matching TRBD1 (6 bases). This CDR3 comprises 15 residues. V shed 6 bases and J shed 0 bases, with 12 bases lying between them. CDR1 is MNHEY and CDR2 is SVGAGI in the germline V gene. The CDR3 DNA reads TGTGCCAGCAGGAGCGTGGACAGCTCTGGAAACACCATATATTTT. This encodes CASRSVDSSGNTIYF.

This clone was seen a single time. V and J are TRBV27 and TRBJ2-5; tentative D call: TRBD2 (6 bases). The CDR3 consists of 16 residues. CDR1 is MNHEY, CDR2 SMNVEV, per germline (reference sequence). Trimming stripped 4 bases from V and 0 bases from J, with 15 bases between. The CDR3 loop reads CASSSLGTRYQETQYF. In DNA, the CDR3 is TGTGCCAGCAGTTCACTGGGGACTCGATACCAAGAGACCCAGTACTTC.